The present TCR beta chain was sequenced within a study of T-cell memory formation after mild COVID-19. The overall study: Largely donor-specific TCR clusters were found.

Germline CDR1 and CDR2: LNHDA and SQIVND (reference sequence). The CDR3 covers 15 residues. The junction had 3 bases not matched to a gene; V was cut back by 3 bases and J by 2 bases. Via MiXCR, TCRdb re-called the 5' RACE reads, giving one row per CDR3 protein. The sample includes about 110,000 distinct CDR3 sequences, over 15% of them seen just once. Sequenced input: PBMCs or a T cell subset sorted from them (not recorded which). The sequence was obtained from an adult woman who had mild COVID-19 (a few samples of this study predate the infection). Cell type and time point are not known. This sequence joins TRBV19 and TRBJ2-1; 8 bases map to TRBD2. CDR3 nucleotides: TGTGCCAGTAGTATCCGGGGGGGGACCTACAATGAGCAGTTCTTC. Its translation: CASSIRGGTYNEQFF.